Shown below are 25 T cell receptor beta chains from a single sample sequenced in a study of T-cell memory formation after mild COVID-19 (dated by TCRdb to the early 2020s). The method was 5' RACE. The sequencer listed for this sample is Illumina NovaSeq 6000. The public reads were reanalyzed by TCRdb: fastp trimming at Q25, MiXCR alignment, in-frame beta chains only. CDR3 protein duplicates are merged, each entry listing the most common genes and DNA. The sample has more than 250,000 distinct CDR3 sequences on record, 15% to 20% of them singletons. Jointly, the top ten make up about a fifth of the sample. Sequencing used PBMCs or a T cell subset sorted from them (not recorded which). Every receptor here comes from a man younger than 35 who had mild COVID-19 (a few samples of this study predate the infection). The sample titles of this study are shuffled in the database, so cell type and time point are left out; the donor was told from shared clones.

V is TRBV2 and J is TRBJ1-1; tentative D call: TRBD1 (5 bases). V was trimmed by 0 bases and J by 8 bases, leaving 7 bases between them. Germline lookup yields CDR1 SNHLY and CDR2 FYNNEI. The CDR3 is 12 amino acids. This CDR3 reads CASSEAGREAFF. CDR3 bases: TGTGCCAGCAGTGAAGCGGGACGGGAAGCTTTCTTT.

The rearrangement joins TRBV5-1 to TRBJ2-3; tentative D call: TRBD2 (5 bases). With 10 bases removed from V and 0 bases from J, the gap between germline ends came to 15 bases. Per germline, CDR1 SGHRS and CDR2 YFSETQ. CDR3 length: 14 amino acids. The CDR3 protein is CASKEGRSTDTQYF. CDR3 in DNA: TGCGCCTCCAAAGAGGGTCGGAGCACAGATACGCAGTATTTT.

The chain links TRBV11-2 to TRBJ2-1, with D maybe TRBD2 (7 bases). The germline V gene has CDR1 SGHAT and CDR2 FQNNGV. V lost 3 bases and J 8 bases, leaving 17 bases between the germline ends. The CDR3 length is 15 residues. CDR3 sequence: CASSLWGGSVDEQFF. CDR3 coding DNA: TGTGCCAGCAGCTTGTGGGGGGGCTCTGTGGATGAGCAGTTCTTC.

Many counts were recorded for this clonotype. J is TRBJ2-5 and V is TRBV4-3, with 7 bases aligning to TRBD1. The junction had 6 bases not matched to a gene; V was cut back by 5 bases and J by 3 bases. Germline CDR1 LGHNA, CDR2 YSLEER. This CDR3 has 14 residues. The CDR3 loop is CASSYGTAEETQYF. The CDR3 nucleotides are TGCGCCAGCAGCTACGGGACAGCGGAAGAGACCCAGTACTTC.

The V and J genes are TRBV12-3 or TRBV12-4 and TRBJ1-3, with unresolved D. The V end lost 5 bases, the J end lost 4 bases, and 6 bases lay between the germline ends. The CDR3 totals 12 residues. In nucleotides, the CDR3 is TGTGCCAGCAGTCACAGCGGAAACACCATATATTTT. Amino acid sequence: CASSHSGNTIYF.

The CDR3 DNA is TGTGCCAGCAGTGAAGAGAGGACAGGGATAGTCGAGCAGTACTTC. Protein product: CASSEERTGIVEQYF. The gene calls are TRBV6-1 and TRBJ2-7; 8 nucleotides match TRBD1. The germline V gene encodes CDR1 MNHNS and CDR2 SASEGT. The V and J ends lost 1 base and 6 bases, in that order; junction bases with no gene match: 8. The CDR3 length is 15 residues.

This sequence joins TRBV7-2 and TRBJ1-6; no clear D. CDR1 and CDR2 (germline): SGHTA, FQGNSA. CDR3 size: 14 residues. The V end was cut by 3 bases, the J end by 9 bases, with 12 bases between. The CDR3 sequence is CASSLGILGSPLHF. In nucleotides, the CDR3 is TGTGCCAGCAGCTTGGGGATTCTGGGTTCACCCCTCCACTTT.

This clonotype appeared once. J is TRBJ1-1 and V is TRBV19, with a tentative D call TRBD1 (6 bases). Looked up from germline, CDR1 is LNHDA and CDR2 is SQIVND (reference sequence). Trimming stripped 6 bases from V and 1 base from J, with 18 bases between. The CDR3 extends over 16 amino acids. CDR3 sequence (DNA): TGTGCCAGTAGCGATCCTCGGGGGACACGGAACACTGAAGCTTTCTTT. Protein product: CASSDPRGTRNTEAFF.

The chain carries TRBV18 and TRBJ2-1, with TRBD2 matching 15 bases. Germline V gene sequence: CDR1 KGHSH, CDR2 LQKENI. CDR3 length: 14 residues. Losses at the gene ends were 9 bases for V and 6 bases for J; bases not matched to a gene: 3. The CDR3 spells CASGLAGGLNEQFF. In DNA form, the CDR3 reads TGTGCCAGTGGACTAGCGGGGGGGCTCAATGAGCAGTTCTTC.

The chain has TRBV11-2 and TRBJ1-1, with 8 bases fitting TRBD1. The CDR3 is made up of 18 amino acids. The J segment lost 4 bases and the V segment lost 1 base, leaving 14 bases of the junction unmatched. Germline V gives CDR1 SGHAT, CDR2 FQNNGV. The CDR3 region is CASSLAGHKQGGITEAFF. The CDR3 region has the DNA TGTGCCAGCAGCTTAGCGGGGCATAAACAGGGGGGGATCACTGAAGCTTTCTTT. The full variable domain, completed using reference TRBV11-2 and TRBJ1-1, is EAGVAQSPRYKIIEKRQSVAFWCNPISGHATLYWYQQILGQGPKLLIQFQNNGVVDDSQLPKDRFSAERLKGVDSTLKIQPAKLEDSAVYLCASSLAGHKQGGITEAFFGQGTRLTVV.

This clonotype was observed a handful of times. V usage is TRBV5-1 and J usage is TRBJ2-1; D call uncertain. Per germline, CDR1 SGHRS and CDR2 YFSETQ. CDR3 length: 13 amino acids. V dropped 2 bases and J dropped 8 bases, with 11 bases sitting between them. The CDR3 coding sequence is TGCGCCAGCAGCTTAGTAGGTAGAGATGAGCAGTTCTTC. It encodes CASSLVGRDEQFF.

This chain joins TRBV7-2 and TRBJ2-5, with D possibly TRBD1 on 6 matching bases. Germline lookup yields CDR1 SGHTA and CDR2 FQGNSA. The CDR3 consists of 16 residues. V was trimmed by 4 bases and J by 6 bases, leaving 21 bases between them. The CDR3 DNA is TGTGCCAGCAGCTCCCTGCTAGGGGGTATCGGACAGACCCAGTACTTC. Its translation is CASSSLLGGIGQTQYF.

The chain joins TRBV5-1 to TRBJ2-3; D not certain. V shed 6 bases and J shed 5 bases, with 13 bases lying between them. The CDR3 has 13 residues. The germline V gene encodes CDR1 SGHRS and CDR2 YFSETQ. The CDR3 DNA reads TGCGCCAGCACCCCTTCCGAGCTAGATACGCAGTATTTT. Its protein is CASTPSELDTQYF. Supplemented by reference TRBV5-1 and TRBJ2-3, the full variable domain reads KAGVTQTPRYLIKTRGQQVTLSCSPISGHRSVSWYQQTPGQGLQFLFEYFSETQRNKGNFPGRFSGRQFSNSRSEMNVSTLELGDSALYLCASTPSELDTQYFGPGTRLTVL.

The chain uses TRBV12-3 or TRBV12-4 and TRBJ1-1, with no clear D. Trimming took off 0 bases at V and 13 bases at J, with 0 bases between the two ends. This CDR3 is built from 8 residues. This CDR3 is CASSLAFF. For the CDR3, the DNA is TGTGCCAGCAGTTTAGCTTTCTTT.

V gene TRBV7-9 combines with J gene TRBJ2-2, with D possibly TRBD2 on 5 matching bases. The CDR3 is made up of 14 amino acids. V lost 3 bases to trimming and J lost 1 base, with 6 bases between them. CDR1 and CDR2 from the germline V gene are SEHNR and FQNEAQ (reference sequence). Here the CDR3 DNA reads TGTGCCAGCAGCTTCGCGGGGAACACCGGGGAGCTGTTTTTT. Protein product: CASSFAGNTGELFF.

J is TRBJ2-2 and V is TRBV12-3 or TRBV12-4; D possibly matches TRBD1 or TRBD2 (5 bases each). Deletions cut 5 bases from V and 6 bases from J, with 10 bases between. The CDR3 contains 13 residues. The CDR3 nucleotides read TGTGCCAGCAGTCCGAGGGGTTCCGGGGAGCTGTTTTTT. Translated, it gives CASSPRGSGELFF.

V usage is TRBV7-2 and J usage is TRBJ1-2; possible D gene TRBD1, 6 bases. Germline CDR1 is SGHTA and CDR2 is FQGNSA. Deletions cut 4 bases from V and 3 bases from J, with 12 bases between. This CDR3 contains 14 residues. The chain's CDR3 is CASSSPGAYYGYTF. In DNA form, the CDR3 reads TGTGCCAGCAGCTCCCCAGGGGCTTACTATGGCTACACCTTC.

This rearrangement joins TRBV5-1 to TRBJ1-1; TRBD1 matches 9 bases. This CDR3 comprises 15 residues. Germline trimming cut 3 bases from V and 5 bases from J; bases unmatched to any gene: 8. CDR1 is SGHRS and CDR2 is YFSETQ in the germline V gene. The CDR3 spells CASSSSGTGRTEAFF. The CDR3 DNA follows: TGCGCCAGCAGCTCATCCGGGACAGGGAGGACTGAAGCTTTCTTT.

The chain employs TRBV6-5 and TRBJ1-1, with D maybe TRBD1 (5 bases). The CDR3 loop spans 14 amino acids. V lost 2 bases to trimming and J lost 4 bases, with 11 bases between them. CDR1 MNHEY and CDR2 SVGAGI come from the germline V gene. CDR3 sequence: CASSYRDASTEAFF. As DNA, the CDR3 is TGTGCCAGCAGTTACCGGGACGCGAGCACTGAAGCTTTCTTT.

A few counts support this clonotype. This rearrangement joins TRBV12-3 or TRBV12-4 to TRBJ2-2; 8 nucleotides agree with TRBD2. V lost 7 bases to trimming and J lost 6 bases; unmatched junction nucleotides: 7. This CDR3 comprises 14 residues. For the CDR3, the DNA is TGTGCCAGCACCCTTAGCGGGGCCCCCGGGGAGCTGTTTTTT. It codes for CASTLSGAPGELFF.

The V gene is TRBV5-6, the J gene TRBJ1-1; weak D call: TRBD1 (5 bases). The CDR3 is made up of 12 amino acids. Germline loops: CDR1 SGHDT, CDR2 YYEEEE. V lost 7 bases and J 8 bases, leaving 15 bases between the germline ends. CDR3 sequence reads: CASLFQGSEAFF. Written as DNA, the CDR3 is TGTGCCAGCTTATTCCAGGGCTCGGAAGCTTTCTTT.

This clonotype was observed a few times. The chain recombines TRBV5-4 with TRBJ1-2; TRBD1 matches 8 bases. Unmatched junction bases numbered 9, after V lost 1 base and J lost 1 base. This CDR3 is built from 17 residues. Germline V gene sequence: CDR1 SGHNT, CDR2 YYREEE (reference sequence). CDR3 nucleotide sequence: TGTGCCAGCAGCTTGAGCTTCAGGGACAGGAATAACTATGGCTACACCTTC. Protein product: CASSLSFRDRNNYGYTF.

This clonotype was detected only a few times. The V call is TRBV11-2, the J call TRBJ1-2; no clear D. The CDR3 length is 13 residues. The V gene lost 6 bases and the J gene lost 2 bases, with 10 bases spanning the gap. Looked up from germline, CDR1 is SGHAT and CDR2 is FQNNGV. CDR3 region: CASRSARNYGYTF. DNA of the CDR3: TGTGCCAGCAGATCCGCCCGGAACTATGGCTACACCTTC.

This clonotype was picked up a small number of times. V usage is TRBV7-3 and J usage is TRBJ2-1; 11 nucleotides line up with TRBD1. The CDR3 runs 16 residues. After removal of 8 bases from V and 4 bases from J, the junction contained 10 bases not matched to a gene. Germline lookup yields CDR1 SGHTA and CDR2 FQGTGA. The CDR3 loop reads CASAHHGTGGYNEQFF. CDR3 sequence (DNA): TGTGCCAGCGCGCATCACGGGACAGGGGGTTACAATGAGCAGTTCTTC.

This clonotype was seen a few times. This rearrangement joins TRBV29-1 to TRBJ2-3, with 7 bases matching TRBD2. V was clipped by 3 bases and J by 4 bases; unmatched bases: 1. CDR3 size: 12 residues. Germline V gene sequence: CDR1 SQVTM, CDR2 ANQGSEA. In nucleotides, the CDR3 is TGCAGCGTTGACCGGGGGGCAGATACGCAGTATTTT. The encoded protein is CSVDRGADTQYF.